The clone carrying this T cell receptor beta chain was seen a handful of times. What it binds is unknown. The sample comes from a study of beta chain features in type 1 diabetes. With V trimmed by 3 bases and J by 4 bases, 2 bases remained unmatched. From germline, CDR1 is SGDLS and CDR2 YYNGEE. The CDR3 extends over 15 amino acids. The study, taken as a whole, reports: Reads derived from cDNA could over-represent cells showing high TCR expression. Researchers could not determine here whether HLA type influences TCRB rearrangement.

Expressed TCRB transcripts got sequenced, as all isolated RNA was reverse transcribed. Clones were sequenced by immunoSEQ multiplex PCR, and TCRdb holds only the in-frame ones, with some missing. The table includes 400,000 to 500,000 clones, approximately 15% detected once. Averaging roughly 0.12 L, one heparinised blood draw came from each individual donor. The chain is built from TRBV9 and TRBJ2-1; 12 nucleotides align to TRBD2. Sequencing was carried out using naive CD4+ T cells from blood. This TCR came from a man aged 25-45 years in good health. This CDR3 reads CASSGGLAGYNEQFF. The CDR3, as DNA: TGTGCCAGCAGCGGGGGACTAGCGGGTTACAATGAGCAGTTCTTC.